This T cell receptor (beta chain) was documented in a study of blood T cell repertoires in COVID-19. In the source study's methods: Reference gene primer amplification yielded estimated nucleated cell counts. The data were produced by immunoSEQ multiplex PCR, yet TCRdb's version contains in-frame clones alone and is incomplete. V, J and clone size reflect that table, while D and trimming were determined from the DNA. Counted here are 45,000 to 50,000 clones, around nine tenths occurring once; the ten biggest clones make up around 9.6%. Germline assignment: CDR1 SGHNT and CDR2 YYREEE (reference sequence). J lost 2 bases, V lost 4 bases, and 10 bases had no gene match. The CDR3 spans 16 residues.

The receptor comes from a man aged 45-65 years with active COVID-19. The chain joins TRBV5-4 to TRBJ1-2, with 8 bases fitting TRBD1. The sequencing sample was made of peripheral blood. In DNA, the CDR3 is TGTGCCAGCAGCGCTCCGACAGGGGATGCGAACTATGGCTACACCTTC. Its translation is CASSAPTGDANYGYTF.